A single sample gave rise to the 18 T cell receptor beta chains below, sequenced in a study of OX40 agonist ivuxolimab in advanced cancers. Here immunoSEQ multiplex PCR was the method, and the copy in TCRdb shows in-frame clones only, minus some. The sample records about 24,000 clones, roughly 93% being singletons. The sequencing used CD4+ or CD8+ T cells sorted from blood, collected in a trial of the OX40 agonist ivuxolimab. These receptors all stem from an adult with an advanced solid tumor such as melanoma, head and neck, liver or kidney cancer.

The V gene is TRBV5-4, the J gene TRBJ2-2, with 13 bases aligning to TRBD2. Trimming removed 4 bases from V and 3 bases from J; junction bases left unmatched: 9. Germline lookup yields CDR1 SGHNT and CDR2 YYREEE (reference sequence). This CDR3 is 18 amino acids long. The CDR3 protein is CASSQTMGLAGYTGELFF. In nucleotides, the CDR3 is TGTGCCAGCAGCCAGACTATGGGACTAGCGGGATACACCGGGGAGCTGTTTTTT.

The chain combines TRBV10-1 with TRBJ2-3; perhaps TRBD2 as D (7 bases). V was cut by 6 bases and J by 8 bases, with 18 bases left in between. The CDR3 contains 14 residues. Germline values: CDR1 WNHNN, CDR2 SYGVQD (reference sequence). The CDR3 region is CASRSSGGRGTQYF. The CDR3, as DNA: TGCGCCAGCAGATCCTCGGGGGGCCGAGGTACGCAGTATTTT.

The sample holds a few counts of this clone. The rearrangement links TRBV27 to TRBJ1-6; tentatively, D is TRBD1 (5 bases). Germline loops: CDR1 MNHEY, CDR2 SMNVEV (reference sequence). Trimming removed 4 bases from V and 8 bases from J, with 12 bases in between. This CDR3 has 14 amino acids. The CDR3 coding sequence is TGTGCCAGCAGTTCCCAGGGTTTGTATTCACCCCTCCACTTT. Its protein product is CASSSQGLYSPLHF.

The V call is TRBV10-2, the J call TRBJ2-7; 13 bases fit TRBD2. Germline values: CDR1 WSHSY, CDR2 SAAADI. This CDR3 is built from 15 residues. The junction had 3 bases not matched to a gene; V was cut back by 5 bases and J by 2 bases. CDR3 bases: TGCGCCAGCAGTACACTAGCGGGGGGGGCCTACGAGCAGTACTTC. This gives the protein CASSTLAGGAYEQYF.

The CDR3 loop reads CASSRGRWADEQFF. In nucleotides, the CDR3 is TGTGCCAGTAGTAGAGGACGGTGGGCGGATGAGCAGTTCTTC. The V and J genes are TRBV19 and TRBJ2-1, with unresolved D. Germline lookup yields CDR1 LNHDA and CDR2 SQIVND (reference sequence). V was pared by 4 bases and J by 8 bases, with 15 bases between. CDR3 length equals 14 residues.

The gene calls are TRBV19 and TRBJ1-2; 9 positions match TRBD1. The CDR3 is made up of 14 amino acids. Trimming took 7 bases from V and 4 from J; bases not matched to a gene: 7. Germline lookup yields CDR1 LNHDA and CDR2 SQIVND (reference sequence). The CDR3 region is CASIPGQGFYGYTF. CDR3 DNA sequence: TGTGCCAGTATTCCGGGACAGGGTTTCTATGGCTACACCTTC. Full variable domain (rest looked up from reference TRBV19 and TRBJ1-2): DGGITQSPKYLFRKEGQNVTLSCEQNLNHDAMYWYRQDPGQGLRLIYYSQIVNDFQKGDIAEGYSVSREKKESFPLTVTSAQKNPTAFYLCASIPGQGFYGYTFGSGTRLTVV.

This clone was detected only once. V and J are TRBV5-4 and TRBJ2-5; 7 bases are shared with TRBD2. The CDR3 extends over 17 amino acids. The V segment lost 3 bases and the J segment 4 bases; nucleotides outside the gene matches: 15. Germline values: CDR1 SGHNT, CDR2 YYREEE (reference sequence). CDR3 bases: TGTGCCAGCAGCTCCGCCTTAGGGGCGGGGGAGGGAGAGACCCAGTACTTC. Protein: CASSSALGAGEGETQYF.

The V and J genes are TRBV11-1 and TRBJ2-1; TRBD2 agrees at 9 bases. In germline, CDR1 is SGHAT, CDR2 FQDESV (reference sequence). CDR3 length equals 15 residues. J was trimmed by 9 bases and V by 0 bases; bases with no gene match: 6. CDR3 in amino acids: CASSLALLAGTEQFF. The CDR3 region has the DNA TGTGCCAGCAGCTTAGCGCTGCTAGCGGGAACTGAGCAGTTCTTC.

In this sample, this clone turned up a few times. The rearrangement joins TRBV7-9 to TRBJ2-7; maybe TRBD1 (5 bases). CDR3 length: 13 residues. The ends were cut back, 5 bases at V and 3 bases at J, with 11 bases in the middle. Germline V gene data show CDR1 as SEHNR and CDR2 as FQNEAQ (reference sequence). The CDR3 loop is CASSPPTDYEQYF. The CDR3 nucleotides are TGTGCCAGCAGCCCCCCGACAGACTACGAGCAGTACTTC.

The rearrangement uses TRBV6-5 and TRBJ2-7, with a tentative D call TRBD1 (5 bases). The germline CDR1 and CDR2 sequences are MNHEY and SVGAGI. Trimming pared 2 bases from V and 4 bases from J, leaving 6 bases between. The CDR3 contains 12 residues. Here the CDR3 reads CASSYRGYEQYF. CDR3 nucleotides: TGTGCCAGCAGTTACAGGGGTTACGAGCAGTACTTC.

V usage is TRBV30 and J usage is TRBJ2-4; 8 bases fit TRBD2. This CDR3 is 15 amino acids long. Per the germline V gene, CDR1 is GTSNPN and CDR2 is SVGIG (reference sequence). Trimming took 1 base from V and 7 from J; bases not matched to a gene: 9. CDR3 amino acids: CAWSELAGPGNIQYF. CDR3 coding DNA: TGTGCCTGGAGTGAGCTAGCGGGCCCAGGGAACATTCAGTACTTC.

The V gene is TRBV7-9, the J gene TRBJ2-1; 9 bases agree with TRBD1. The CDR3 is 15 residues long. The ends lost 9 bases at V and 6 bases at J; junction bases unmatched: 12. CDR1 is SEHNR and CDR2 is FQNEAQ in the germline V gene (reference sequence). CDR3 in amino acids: CASYHGQGPGNEQFF. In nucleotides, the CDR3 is TGTGCCAGTTACCACGGACAGGGGCCGGGCAATGAGCAGTTCTTC.

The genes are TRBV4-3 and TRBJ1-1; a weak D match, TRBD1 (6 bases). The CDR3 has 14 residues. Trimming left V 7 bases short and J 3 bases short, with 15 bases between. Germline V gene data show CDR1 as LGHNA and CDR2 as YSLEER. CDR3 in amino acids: CASNNRDTDTEAFF. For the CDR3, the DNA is TGCGCCAGCAACAACCGGGACACCGACACTGAAGCTTTCTTT.

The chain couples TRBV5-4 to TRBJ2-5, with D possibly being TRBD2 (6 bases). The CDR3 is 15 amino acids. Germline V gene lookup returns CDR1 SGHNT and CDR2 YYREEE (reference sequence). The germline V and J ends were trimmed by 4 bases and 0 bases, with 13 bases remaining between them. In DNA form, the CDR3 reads TGTGCCAGCAGCATCGAAGGACTAAACCAAGAGACCCAGTACTTC. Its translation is CASSIEGLNQETQYF.

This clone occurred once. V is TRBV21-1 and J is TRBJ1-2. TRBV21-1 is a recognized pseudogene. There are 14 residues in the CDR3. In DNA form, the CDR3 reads TGTGCCAGCAGCAAAGTGGGACGCCCTCGTGGCTACACCTTC. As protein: CASSKVGRPRGYTF.

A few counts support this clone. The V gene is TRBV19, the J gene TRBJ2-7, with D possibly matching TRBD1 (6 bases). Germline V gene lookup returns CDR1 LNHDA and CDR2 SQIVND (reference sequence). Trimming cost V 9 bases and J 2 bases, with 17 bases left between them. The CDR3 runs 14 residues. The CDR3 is CASKLTGIAYEQYF. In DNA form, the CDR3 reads TGTGCCAGCAAACTCACAGGGATCGCCTACGAGCAGTACTTC.

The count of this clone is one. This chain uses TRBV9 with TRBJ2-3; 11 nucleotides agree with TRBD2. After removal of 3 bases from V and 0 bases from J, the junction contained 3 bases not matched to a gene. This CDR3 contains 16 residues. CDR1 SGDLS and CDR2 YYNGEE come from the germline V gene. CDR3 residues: CASSAWTSGSTDTQYF. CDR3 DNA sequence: TGTGCCAGCAGCGCCTGGACTAGCGGGAGCACAGATACGCAGTATTTT.

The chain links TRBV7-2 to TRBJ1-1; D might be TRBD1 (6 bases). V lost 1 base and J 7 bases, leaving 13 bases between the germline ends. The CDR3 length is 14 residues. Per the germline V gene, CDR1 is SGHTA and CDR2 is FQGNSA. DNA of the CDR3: TGTGCCAGCAGCTTAGAGCGGGGGCTTGGTGAAGCTTTCTTT. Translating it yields CASSLERGLGEAFF.